Listed below are T cell receptor beta chains from one sample, sequenced in a study of cytomegalovirus exposure and HLA in healthy donors. Libraries were prepared by immunoSEQ multiplex PCR; TCRdb keeps only in-frame clonotypes and omits some of them. The sample has tens of thousands of clones, approximately 79% seen once. Source material: PBMCs. These receptors came from a man aged 30-40 years in good health and CMV-seronegative. CDR3s include the opening cysteine and the closing phenylalanine or tryptophan. Each record gives: J gene, CDR3 length, D gene, V gene, clone size, CDR3 DNA, CDR3 protein. The D gene is left open where the match is weak. A row's size may be missing; if present it is once, few, many or a size class.

TRBJ2-1	16	TRBD2	TRBV19	once	TGTGCCAGTAGTATAGATCCGGGGGGGCTATACAATGAGCAGTTCTTC	CASSIDPGGLYNEQFF
TRBJ2-7	12	.	TRBV7-2	.	TGTGCCAGCAGCCCTAGGACACCCGAGCAGTACTTC	CASSPRTPEQYF
TRBJ1-1	13	.	TRBV11-3	.	TGTGCCAGCAGCCCCAGGGGCGACACTGAAGCTTTCTTT	CASSPRGDTEAFF
TRBJ1-2	13	.	TRBV5-8	.	TGTGCCAGCAGCTTGTACAGAGACTATGGCTACACCTTC	CASSLYRDYGYTF
TRBJ1-1	14	TRBD1	TRBV19	.	TGTGCCAGTAGTATTTCCGGACAGGGGGCGTCAGCTTTCTTT	CASSISGQGASAFF
TRBJ2-7	18	TRBD2	TRBV6-1	.	TGTGCCAGCAGTGAAGCGACTAGCGGAGGGTTTATCTCCTACGAGCAGTACTTC	CASSEATSGGFISYEQYF
TRBJ2-2	18	TRBD2	TRBV7-6	once	TGTGCCAGCAGCTTAGCGAAGGGCCTAGCGGGGATACCCGGGGAGCTGTTTTTT	CASSLAKGLAGIPGELFF
TRBJ2-5	15	.	TRBV5-1	.	TGCGCCAGCAGCTTGCCTCAGGACAGACAAGAGACCCAGTACTTC	CASSLPQDRQETQYF
TRBJ1-5	15	.	TRBV30	.	TGTGCCTGGAGACCCCATTGGGGGGGCTTACAGCCCCAGCATTTT	CAWRPHWGGLQPQHF
TRBJ2-7	11	.	TRBV18	.	TGTGCCAGCTCACCATTCGACGAGCAGTACTTC	CASSPFDEQYF
TRBJ1-1	16	TRBD1	TRBV10-3	.	TGTGCCATCAGTCACCGGGACAGGGTGATGAACACTGAAGCTTTCTTT	CAISHRDRVMNTEAFF
TRBJ1-5	12	.	TRBV19	.	TGTGCCAGTAAGGAGGGTGGTCAGCCCCAGCATTTT	CASKEGGQPQHF
TRBJ1-1	15	TRBD1	TRBV2	.	TGTGCCAGCAGTAGAGAGACAGGGTACGACACTGAAGCTTTCTTT	CASSRETGYDTEAFF
TRBJ2-2	16	.	TRBV11-3	.	TGTGCCAGCAGCTCCCGGACAGGGAGGGCGACGGGGGAGCTGTTTTTT	CASSSRTGRATGELFF
TRBJ2-7	16	.	TRBV21-1	.	TGTGCCAGCAGCAAAGACCAGCTACCAGGGGCCTACGAGCAGTACTTC	CASSKDQLPGAYEQYF
TRBJ1-2	12	.	TRBV28	.	TGTGCCAGCAGTTTGAGAGTGCGAGGTTACACCTTC	CASSLRVRGYTF
TRBJ2-2	16	.	TRBV19	.	TGTGCCAGTATAGCGGGCGGGGGCCCGAACACCGGGGAGCTGTTTTTT	CASIAGGGPNTGELFF
TRBJ1-6	16	TRBD1	TRBV28	.	TGTGCCAGCAGTTTTAGGGGACAGGGCTATAATTCACCCCTCCACTTT	CASSFRGQGYNSPLHF
TRBJ1-2	14	TRBD1	TRBV28	.	TGTGCCAGCAGGCCTACCGGGACAGGGAGCGGCTACACCTTC	CASRPTGTGSGYTF
TRBJ2-2	15	TRBD2	TRBV9	.	TGTGCCAGCGGACTAGCGGGAGATAATACCGGGGAGCTGTTTTTT	CASGLAGDNTGELFF
TRBJ1-5	15	TRBD1	TRBV28	.	TGTGCCAGCAGCCTGGGACAGGGCGGCAATCAGCCCCAGCATTTT	CASSLGQGGNQPQHF
TRBJ1-2	15	.	TRBV7-8	.	TGTGCCAGCAGCTTAGTCGACAGGCCTCTATGGGGCTACACCTTC	CASSLVDRPLWGYTF
TRBJ1-2	14	TRBD1	TRBV9	once	TGTGCCAGCAGTGAAGGGGGGGCAGGGGGCGGCTACACCTTC	CASSEGGAGGGYTF
TRBJ1-1	14	.	TRBV28	few	TGTGCCAGCAGTGCGGGACCGGGAAGGGCTGAAGCTTTCTTT	CASSAGPGRAEAFF
TRBJ2-5	13	.	TRBV19	once	TGTGCCAGTCGTCAGGGGAGCCAAGAGACCCAGTACTTC	CASRQGSQETQYF
TRBJ2-6	17	.	TRBV19	medium-sized	TGTGCCAGTAGTATTTTTTCGGGAGTTGGTGGGGCCAACGTCCTGACTTTC	CASSIFSGVGGANVLTF
TRBJ2-3	16	.	TRBV7-2	.	TGTGCCAGCAGCTTGGGGAGAGGCTTAAGGACAGATACGCAGTATTTT	CASSLGRGLRTDTQYF
TRBJ1-1	16	.	TRBV4-1	.	TGCGCCAGCAGCCCCACGTGGGAGATTCCGGGCACTGAAGCTTTCTTT	CASSPTWEIPGTEAFF
TRBJ1-4	16	TRBD1	TRBV11-1	.	TGTGCCAGCAGCATAGGACAGGGGGCGACTAATGAAAAACTGTTTTTT	CASSIGQGATNEKLFF
TRBJ1-4	15	.	TRBV25-1	.	TGTGCCAGCAGTGCGGGCCAGGCCGGGGGGGAAAAACTGTTTTTT	CASSAGQAGGEKLFF
TRBJ1-3	15	TRBD1	TRBV18	.	TGTGCCAGCTCACAGGGACAGGGGGCGCGGAACACCATATATTTT	CASSQGQGARNTIYF
TRBJ1-2	20	.	TRBV9	.	TGTGCCAGCAGCGCCTTAGGGAGGGTCTCACAGAGGGTTCCTAACTATGGCTACACCTTC	CASSALGRVSQRVPNYGYTF
TRBJ1-1	11	.	TRBV2	.	TGTGCCTTTAGCCCTTCGGCTGAAGCTTTCTTT	CAFSPSAEAFF
TRBJ2-7	11	TRBD2	TRBV27	few	TGTGCCAGCAGTGGGGGGGGCGAGCAGTACTTC	CASSGGGEQYF
TRBJ1-6	14	.	TRBV7-8	.	TGTGCCAGCATCCCCATCAACTCTAATTCCCCCCTCCACTTT	CASIPINSNSPLHF
TRBJ2-3	15	TRBD2	TRBV2	few	TGTGCCACCCCCGACGGAGCGGGGGGAGCAGATACGCAGTATTTT	CATPDGAGGADTQYF
TRBJ1-5	13	.	TRBV5-1	.	TGCGCCAGCAGCTTCAACACCAATCAGCCCCAGCATTTT	CASSFNTNQPQHF
TRBJ1-2	14	TRBD1	TRBV19	once	TGTGCCAGTAGTTTCGACAGGGGAAACTATGGCTACACCTTC	CASSFDRGNYGYTF
TRBJ1-2	15	.	TRBV13	.	TGTGCCAGCAGCCCAAAACCGACAGCGAACTATGGCTACACCTTC	CASSPKPTANYGYTF
TRBJ1-3	15	TRBD1	TRBV5-1	.	TGCGCCAGCAGCTTATGGCAGGGGGCTGGAAACACCATATATTTT	CASSLWQGAGNTIYF
TRBJ1-2	11	.	TRBV28	.	TGTGCCAGCAGTTTGAGGACAGGCTACACCTTC	CASSLRTGYTF
TRBJ2-2	15	.	TRBV2	few	TGTGCCAGCACTCGGGAATTTCCAATGGGCGGGGAGCTGTTTTTT	CASTREFPMGGELFF